This T cell receptor (beta chain) was sequenced during a study of OX40 agonist ivuxolimab in advanced cancers. As for the study in general: Age averaged about 62 years (range about 23 to 80), and roughly 82% were male.

CDR3 length: 15 residues. Germline loops: CDR1 MNHNY, CDR2 SVGAGI (reference sequence). V lost 4 bases, J lost 5 bases, and 7 bases stayed unmatched. Sequencing used immunoSEQ multiplex PCR; TCRdb keeps in-frame clones, though not all of them. This table has over 90,000 clones, roughly nine tenths appearing once. V is TRBV6-6 and J is TRBJ1-5; 8 positions match TRBD1. Here the sequenced sample was CD4+ or CD8+ T cells sorted from blood, taken in a trial of the OX40 agonist ivuxolimab. The TCR originated in an adult with an advanced solid tumor such as melanoma, head and neck, liver or kidney cancer. The DNA for the CDR3 is TGTGCCAGCAGTTCCGGACAGGGCTGGGATCAGCCCCAGCATTTT. This translates into CASSSGQGWDQPQHF.